One and the same sample provided the 9 T cell receptor beta chains below, sequenced in a study of response to subunit inactivated influenza vaccine. TCRdb reanalysed the RT-PCR reads using MiXCR and keeps one entry per CDR3 protein. The table has more than 250,000 distinct CDR3 sequences, about a fifth seen once. The source was PBMCs from blood, collected around 22 months after vaccination. These TCRs come from a man between 50 and 70 years old who received an inactivated influenza vaccine.

This clonotype showed up just a few times. The chain has TRBV9 and TRBJ2-1, with a possible D match to TRBD1 (6 bases). This CDR3 comprises 11 residues. V lost 7 bases and J 8 bases, leaving 10 bases between the germline ends. The germline gives CDR1 SGDLS, CDR2 YYNGEE. Here the CDR3 reads CASSYRDEQFF. CDR3 nucleotide sequence: TGTGCCAGCTCCTACAGGGATGAGCAGTTCTTC. Complete variable domain (other parts from reference TRBV9 and TRBJ2-1): DSGVTQTPKHLITATGQRVTLRCSPRSGDLSVYWYQQSLDQGLQFLIQYYNGEERAKGNILERFSAQQFPDLHSELNLSSLELGDSALYFCASSYRDEQFFGPGTRLTVL.

The rearrangement links TRBV4-1 to TRBJ1-3; a possible D gene is TRBD1 (6 bases). The CDR3 sequence is 17 residues long. CDR1 MGHRA and CDR2 YSYEKL come from the germline V gene. V was cut by 4 bases and J by 0 bases, with 16 bases left in between. The CDR3 DNA follows: TGCGCCAGCAGCCCCCGCGGACAGTCCCTCTCTGGAAACACCATATATTTT. Its protein is CASSPRGQSLSGNTIYF.

V is TRBV20-1 and J is TRBJ2-5, with 10 nucleotides matching TRBD2. CDR1 is DFQATT and CDR2 is SNEGSKA in the germline V gene (reference sequence). V was clipped by 2 bases and J by 4 bases; unmatched bases: 16. The CDR3 spans 18 residues. CDR3 sequence reads: CSARTAYLPGLALETQYF. The CDR3, as DNA: TGCAGTGCTAGAACCGCCTATCTACCGGGACTAGCGCTAGAGACCCAGTACTTC.

This clonotype occurred many times. The rearrangement links TRBV6-1 to TRBJ1-5; D remains ambiguous. CDR3 size: 18 residues. CDR1 and CDR2 from the germline V gene are MNHNS and SASEGT. V gave up 7 bases and J gave up 0 bases, with 22 bases separating them. The CDR3 DNA follows: TGTGCCAGCACCACACCGGTCGGGGTGGGGTATAGCAATCAGCCCCAGCATTTT. Amino acid sequence: CASTTPVGVGYSNQPQHF.

This chain links TRBV7-9 with TRBJ1-2; no definite D call. Trimming cost V 5 bases and J 0 bases, with 16 bases left between them. The V gene's germline CDR1 is SEHNR and CDR2 FQNEAQ (reference sequence). The CDR3 has 16 residues. CDR3: CASSPHVGLANYGYTF. CDR3 bases: TGTGCCAGCAGCCCCCATGTCGGGCTTGCTAACTATGGCTACACCTTC. Full variable domain (remainder filled in from reference TRBV7-9 and TRBJ1-2): DTGVSQNPRHKITKRGQNVTFRCDPISEHNRLYWYRQTLGQGPEFLTYFQNEAQLEKSRLLSDRFSAERPKGSFSTLEIQRTEQGDSAMYLCASSPHVGLANYGYTFGSGTRLTVV.

This clonotype was observed many times. DNA of the CDR3: TGCAGCGTGGGGACTAGCGGGATTTCCTACGAGCAGTACTTC. It is translated as CSVGTSGISYEQYF. This sequence joins TRBV29-1 and TRBJ2-7; the match to TRBD2 covers 13 bases. CDR3 length: 14 residues. The V segment lost 6 bases and the J segment 1 base; nucleotides outside the gene matches: 3. Germline CDR1 reads SQVTM; CDR2 reads ANQGSEA.

This clonotype was observed a handful of times. The V call is TRBV2, the J call TRBJ2-5; no clear D gene. The CDR3 loop spans 15 amino acids. V gave up 7 bases and J gave up 2 bases, with 17 bases separating them. Germline V gene data show CDR1 as SNHLY and CDR2 as FYNNEI. CDR3 bases: TGTGCCAGCACCCGCCTTCTCGATCGACAAGAGACCCAGTACTTC. It is translated as CASTRLLDRQETQYF.

CDR3 coding DNA: TGCAGTGCCGTTGGGGAAGTCTATGGCTACACCTTC. Translation: CSAVGEVYGYTF. The chain couples TRBV20-1 to TRBJ1-2; no clear D gene. CDR1 and CDR2 (germline): DFQATT, SNEGSKA (reference sequence). The V end lost 6 bases, the J end lost 4 bases, and 12 bases lay between the germline ends. This CDR3 spans 12 amino acids.

This clonotype showed up many times. This chain connects TRBV5-1 to TRBJ1-5; possible D gene TRBD1, 6 bases. Germline V gives CDR1 SGHRS, CDR2 YFSETQ. V lost 0 bases and J 6 bases, leaving 13 bases between the germline ends. The CDR3 is 15 amino acids. CDR3 loop: CASSLDPGEAQPQHF. CDR3 nucleotides: TGCGCCAGCAGCTTGGACCCAGGGGAGGCTCAGCCCCAGCATTTT. The complete variable domain, with remaining parts taken from reference TRBV5-1 and TRBJ1-5, reads KAGVTQTPRYLIKTRGQQVTLSCSPISGHRSVSWYQQTPGQGLQFLFEYFSETQRNKGNFPGRFSGRQFSNSRSEMNVSTLELGDSALYLCASSLDPGEAQPQHFGDGTRLSIL.